The 10 T cell receptor beta chains below were found in one sample sequenced in a study of shared clonotypes between healthy human individuals. It was CD45RO-negative cells, positively selected for CCR7, that made up naive CD8 cells, with terminally differentiated effector memory CD45RA+ cells excluded. Sequenced by immunoSEQ multiplex PCR; TCRdb stores in-frame clones only, minus some. The table includes a few million clones, about 93% detected once. Sample: naive CD8+ T cells from PBMCs. The receptors here all came from a man between 18 and 35 years old in good health. Some clones in this sample may be carry-over from other donors' samples.

The CDR3 bases are TGTGCCAGCAGTCAAACCAGGGACCTTGATGAGACCCAGTACTTC. Translating gives CASSQTRDLDETQYF. The chain employs TRBV9 and TRBJ2-5; the D call may be TRBD1 or TRBD2 (5 bases each). The germline CDR1 and CDR2 sequences are SGDLS and YYNGEE. Trimming shortened V by 5 bases and J by 5 bases, and 19 bases separated the two germline ends. The CDR3 loop spans 15 amino acids.

The chain links TRBV29-1 to TRBJ2-3; D call uncertain. This CDR3 has 11 residues. Germline V gives CDR1 SQVTM, CDR2 ANQGSEA. V was pared by 1 base and J by 6 bases, with 5 bases between. CDR3 DNA sequence: TGCAGCGTTGAAGGTTCCGATACGCAGTATTTT. Translated, it gives CSVEGSDTQYF.

The chain uses TRBV7-9 and TRBJ2-3; 9 bases are a match to TRBD1. The CDR3 length is 16 residues. After removal of 5 bases from V and 1 base from J, the junction contained 7 bases not matched to a gene. Per germline, CDR1 SEHNR and CDR2 FQNEAQ (reference sequence). This chain's CDR3 is CASSPWGDRGTDTQYF. The CDR3 DNA is TGTGCCAGCAGCCCCTGGGGGGACAGGGGCACAGATACGCAGTATTTT.

J is TRBJ2-3 and V is TRBV28; D tentatively reads TRBD1 or TRBD2 (5 bases each). CDR3 length: 13 amino acids. The germline V gene encodes CDR1 MDHEN and CDR2 SYDVKM. V gave up 6 bases and J gave up 6 bases, with 13 bases separating them. CDR3 amino acids: CASSSSGTDTQYF. CDR3 nucleotides: TGTGCCAGCAGCTCCTCCGGGACGGATACGCAGTATTTT.

A remark on this clone: The same CDR3 arises from other DNA sequences in this sample as well. V gene TRBV2 combines with J gene TRBJ2-7; either TRBD1 or TRBD2 may supply D (5 bases each). The V gene's germline CDR1 is SNHLY and CDR2 FYNNEI. The CDR3 totals 13 residues. The germline V and J ends were trimmed by 5 bases and 1 base, with 9 bases remaining between them. Here the CDR3 reads CASSPGTSYEQYF. DNA for the CDR3: TGTGCCAGCAGTCCCGGGACGTCCTACGAGCAGTACTTC.

The chain recombines TRBV9 with TRBJ2-4; TRBD1 agrees at 8 bases. This CDR3 spans 17 amino acids. J was trimmed by 0 bases and V by 2 bases; bases with no gene match: 7. The germline V gene has CDR1 SGDLS and CDR2 YYNGEE. In DNA form, the CDR3 reads TGTGCCAGCAGCGTGGGACAGGACCCCAAAGCCAAAAACATTCAGTACTTC. Its translation is CASSVGQDPKAKNIQYF.

The rearrangement joins TRBV5-6 to TRBJ2-7; D possibly uses TRBD1 or TRBD2 (5 bases each). Trimming removed 4 bases at V and 1 base at J, with 9 bases between. CDR3 size: 13 residues. Per germline, CDR1 SGHDT and CDR2 YYEEEE. CDR3 loop: CASSPRESYEQYF. As DNA, the CDR3 is TGTGCCAGCAGCCCCAGGGAGTCCTACGAGCAGTACTTC. Supplemented by reference TRBV5-6 and TRBJ2-7, the full variable domain reads DAGVTQSPTHLIKTRGQQVTLRCSPKSGHDTVSWYQQALGQGPQFIFQYYEEEERQRGNFPDRFSGHQFPNYSSELNVNALLLGDSALYLCASSPRESYEQYFGPGTRLTVT.

The chain employs TRBV7-2 and TRBJ2-1, with D possibly TRBD2 on 5 matching bases. Trimming took 8 bases from V and 1 from J, leaving 9 bases between them. The CDR3 sequence is 13 residues long. The germline gives CDR1 SGHTA, CDR2 FQGNSA. CDR3 residues: CASRWESYNEQFF. CDR3 coding DNA: TGTGCCAGCCGTTGGGAGTCCTACAATGAGCAGTTCTTC.

V is TRBV19 and J is TRBJ2-1; 7 nucleotides match TRBD2. The CDR3 length is 15 residues. V dropped 3 bases and J dropped 3; count of bases not matched to a gene: 5. Germline CDR1 LNHDA, CDR2 SQIVND (reference sequence). CDR3 residues: CASSMGGNSYNEQFF. Here the CDR3 DNA reads TGTGCCAGTAGTATGGGGGGGAACAGCTACAATGAGCAGTTCTTC.

The V call is TRBV27, the J call TRBJ2-7, with 9 bases identical to TRBD1. CDR1 MNHEY and CDR2 SMNVEV come from the germline V gene (reference sequence). The CDR3 loop spans 16 amino acids. V lost 3 bases, J lost 5 bases, and 11 bases stayed unmatched. The CDR3 spells CASSFSQGTGLDEQYF. CDR3 bases: TGTGCCAGCAGTTTTTCTCAGGGGACAGGGCTAGACGAGCAGTACTTC.